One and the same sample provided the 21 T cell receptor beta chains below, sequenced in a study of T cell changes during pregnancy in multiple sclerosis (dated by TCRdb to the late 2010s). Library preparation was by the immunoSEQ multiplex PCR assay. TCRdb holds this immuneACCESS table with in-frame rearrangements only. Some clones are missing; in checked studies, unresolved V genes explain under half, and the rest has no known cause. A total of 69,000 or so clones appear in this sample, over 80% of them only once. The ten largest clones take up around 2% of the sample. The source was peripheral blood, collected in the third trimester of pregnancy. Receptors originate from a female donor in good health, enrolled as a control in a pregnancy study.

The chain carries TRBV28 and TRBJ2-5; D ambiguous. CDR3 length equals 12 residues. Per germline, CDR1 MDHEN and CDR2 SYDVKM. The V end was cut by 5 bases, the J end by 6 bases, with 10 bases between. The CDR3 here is CASSSVVQTQYF. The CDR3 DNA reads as TGTGCCAGCAGTAGCGTGGTCCAGACCCAGTACTTC.

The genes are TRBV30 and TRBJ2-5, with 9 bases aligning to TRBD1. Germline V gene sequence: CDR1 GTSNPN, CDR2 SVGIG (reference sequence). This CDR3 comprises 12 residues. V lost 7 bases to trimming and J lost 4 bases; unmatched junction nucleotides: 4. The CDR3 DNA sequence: TGTGCCTCGACGACAGGGGGAGAGACCCAGTACTTC. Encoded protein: CASTTGGETQYF.

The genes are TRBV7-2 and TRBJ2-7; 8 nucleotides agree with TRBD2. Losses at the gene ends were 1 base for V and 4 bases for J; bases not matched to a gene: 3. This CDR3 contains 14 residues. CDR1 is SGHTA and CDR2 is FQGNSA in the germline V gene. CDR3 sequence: CASSLEGLVYEQYF. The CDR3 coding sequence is TGTGCCAGCAGCTTAGAGGGACTAGTTTACGAGCAGTACTTC.

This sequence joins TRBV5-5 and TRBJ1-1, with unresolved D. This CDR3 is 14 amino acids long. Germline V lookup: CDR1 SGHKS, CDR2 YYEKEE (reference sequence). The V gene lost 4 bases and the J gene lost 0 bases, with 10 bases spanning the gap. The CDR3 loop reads CASSREGLNTEAFF. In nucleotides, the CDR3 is TGTGCCAGCAGCCGCGAGGGTTTGAACACTGAAGCTTTCTTT.

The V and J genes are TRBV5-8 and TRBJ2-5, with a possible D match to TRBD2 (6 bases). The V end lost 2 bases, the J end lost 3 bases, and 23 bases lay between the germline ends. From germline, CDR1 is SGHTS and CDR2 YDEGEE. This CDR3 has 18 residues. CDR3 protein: CASSLGFTGDGRKETQYF. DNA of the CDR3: TGTGCCAGCAGCTTAGGTTTTACGGGGGACGGGCGAAAAGAGACCCAGTACTTC.

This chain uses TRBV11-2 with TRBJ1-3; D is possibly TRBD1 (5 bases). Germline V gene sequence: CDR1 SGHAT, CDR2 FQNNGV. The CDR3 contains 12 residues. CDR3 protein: CAVRVSGNTIYF. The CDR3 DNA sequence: TGTGCAGTCAGGGTATCTGGAAACACCATATATTTT.

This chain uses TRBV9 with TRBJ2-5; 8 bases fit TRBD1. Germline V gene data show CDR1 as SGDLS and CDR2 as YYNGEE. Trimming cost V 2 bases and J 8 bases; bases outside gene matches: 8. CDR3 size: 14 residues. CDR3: CASSVSGDRRTQYF. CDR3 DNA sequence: TGTGCCAGCAGCGTTTCGGGGGACAGGCGCACCCAGTACTTC.

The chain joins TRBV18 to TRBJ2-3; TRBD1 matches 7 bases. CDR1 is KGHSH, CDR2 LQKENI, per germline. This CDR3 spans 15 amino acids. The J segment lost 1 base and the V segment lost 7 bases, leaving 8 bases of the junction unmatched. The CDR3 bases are TGTGCCAGCTACCCAATTGACAGGGGCACAGATACGCAGTATTTT. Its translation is CASYPIDRGTDTQYF. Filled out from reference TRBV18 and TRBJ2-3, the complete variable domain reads NAGVMQNPRHLVRRRGQEARLRCSPMKGHSHVYWYRQLPEEGLKFMVYLQKENIIDESGMPKERFSAEFPKEGPSILRIQQVVRGDSAAYFCASYPIDRGTDTQYFGPGTRLTVL.

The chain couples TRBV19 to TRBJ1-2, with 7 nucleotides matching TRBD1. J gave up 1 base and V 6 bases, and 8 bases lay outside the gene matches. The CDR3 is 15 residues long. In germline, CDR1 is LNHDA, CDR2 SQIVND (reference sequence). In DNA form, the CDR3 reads TGTGCCAGTAGCCCTTCGACAGGGAATAACTATGGCTACACCTTC. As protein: CASSPSTGNNYGYTF.

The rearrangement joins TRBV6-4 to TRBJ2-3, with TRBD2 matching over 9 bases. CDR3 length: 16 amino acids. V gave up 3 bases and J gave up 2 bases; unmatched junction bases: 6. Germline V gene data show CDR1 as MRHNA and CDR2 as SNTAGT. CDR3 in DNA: TGTGCCAGCAGTGAAGGAAGCGGGAGGCCCACAGATACGCAGTATTTT. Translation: CASSEGSGRPTDTQYF.

As DNA, the CDR3 is TGTGCCAGCAGTGGACGGGGAGTGGCCACCGGGGAGCTGTTTTTT. Translated: CASSGRGVATGELFF. This sequence joins TRBV2 and TRBJ2-2; tentative D call: TRBD2 (5 bases). Germline loops: CDR1 SNHLY, CDR2 FYNNEI. V dropped 4 bases and J dropped 4 bases, with 13 bases sitting between them. The CDR3 consists of 15 residues.

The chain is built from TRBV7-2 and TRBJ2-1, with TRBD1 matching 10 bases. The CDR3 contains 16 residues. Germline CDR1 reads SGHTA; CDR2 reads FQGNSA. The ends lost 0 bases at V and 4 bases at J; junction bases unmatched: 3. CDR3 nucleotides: TGTGCCAGCAGCTTAGCTCCGGGACAGGGGTACAATGAGCAGTTCTTC. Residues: CASSLAPGQGYNEQFF.

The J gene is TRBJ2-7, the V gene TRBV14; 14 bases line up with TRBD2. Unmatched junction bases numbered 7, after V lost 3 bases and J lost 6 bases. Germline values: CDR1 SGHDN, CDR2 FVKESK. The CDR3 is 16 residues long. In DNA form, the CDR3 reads TGTGCCAGCAGCCACCTCGGGACTAGCGGGAGAAGCGAGCAGTACTTC. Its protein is CASSHLGTSGRSEQYF.

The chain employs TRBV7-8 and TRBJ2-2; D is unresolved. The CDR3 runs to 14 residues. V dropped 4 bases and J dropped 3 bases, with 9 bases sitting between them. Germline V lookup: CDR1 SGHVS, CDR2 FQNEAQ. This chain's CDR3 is CASSSPADTGELFF. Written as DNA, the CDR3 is TGTGCCAGCAGCTCCCCGGCGGACACCGGGGAGCTGTTTTTT.

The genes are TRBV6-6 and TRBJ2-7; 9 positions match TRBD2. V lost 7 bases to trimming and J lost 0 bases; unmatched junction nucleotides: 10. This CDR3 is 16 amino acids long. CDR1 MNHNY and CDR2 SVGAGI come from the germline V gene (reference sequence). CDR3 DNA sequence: TGTGCCAGCATGGCTAGCGGGGTTAAGAGCTCCTACGAGCAGTACTTC. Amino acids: CASMASGVKSSYEQYF.

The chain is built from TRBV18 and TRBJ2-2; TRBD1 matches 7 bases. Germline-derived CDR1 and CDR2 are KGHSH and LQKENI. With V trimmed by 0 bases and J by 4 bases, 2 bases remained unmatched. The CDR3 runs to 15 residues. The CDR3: CASSPPGQITGELFF. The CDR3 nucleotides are TGTGCCAGCTCACCACCGGGACAGATCACCGGGGAGCTGTTTTTT.

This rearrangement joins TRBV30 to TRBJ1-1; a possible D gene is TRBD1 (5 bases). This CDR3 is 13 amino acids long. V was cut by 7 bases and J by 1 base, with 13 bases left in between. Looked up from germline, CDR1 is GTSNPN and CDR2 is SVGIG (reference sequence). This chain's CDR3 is CAYTGTPNTEAFF. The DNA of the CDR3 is TGTGCCTATACCGGGACTCCGAACACTGAAGCTTTCTTT.

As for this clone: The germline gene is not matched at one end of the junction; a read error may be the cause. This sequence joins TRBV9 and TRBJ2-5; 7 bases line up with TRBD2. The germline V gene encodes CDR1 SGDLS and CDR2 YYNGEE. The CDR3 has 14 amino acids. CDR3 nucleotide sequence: TGTGCCAGCAGCGTAGGGGGGGGTCAAGGGACCCAGTACTTC. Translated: CASSVGGGQGTQYF.

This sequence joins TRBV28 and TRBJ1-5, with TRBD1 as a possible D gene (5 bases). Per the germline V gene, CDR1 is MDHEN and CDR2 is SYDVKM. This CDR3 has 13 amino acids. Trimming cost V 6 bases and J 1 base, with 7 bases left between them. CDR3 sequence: CASRTESNQPQHF. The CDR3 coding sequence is TGTGCCAGCAGGACAGAGAGCAATCAGCCCCAGCATTTT.

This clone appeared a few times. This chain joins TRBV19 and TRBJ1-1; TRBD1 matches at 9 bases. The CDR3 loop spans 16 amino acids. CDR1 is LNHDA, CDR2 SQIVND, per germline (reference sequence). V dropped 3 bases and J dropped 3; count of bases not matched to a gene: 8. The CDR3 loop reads CASSMAGQGTYTEAFF. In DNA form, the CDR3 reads TGTGCCAGTAGTATGGCCGGACAGGGGACTTACACTGAAGCTTTCTTT.

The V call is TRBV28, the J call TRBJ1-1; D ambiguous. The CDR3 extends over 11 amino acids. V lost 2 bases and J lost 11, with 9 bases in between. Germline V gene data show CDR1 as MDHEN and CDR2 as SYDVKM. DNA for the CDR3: TGTGCCAGCAGTTTAATTGGAGAGGCTTTCTTT. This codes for CASSLIGEAFF.